This T cell receptor (beta chain) came from a study of shared T cell receptors in the human thymus. Here immunoSEQ multiplex PCR was the method, and the copy in TCRdb shows in-frame clones only, minus some. The table records 700,000 to 750,000 clones, 75% to 90% of them present only once. The germline CDR1 and CDR2 sequences are SGHDT and YYEEEE. The CDR3 consists of 19 residues. After removal of 1 base from V and 2 bases from J, the junction contained 17 bases not matched to a gene. These same records also appear under a second study, on human thymus T cells. That paper adds: V and J gene usage appeared biased in thymic and blood repertoires. Unrelated individuals had highly overlapping thymic repertoires, as reported in related research.

Sequenced material: thymocytes. The gene calls are TRBV5-6 and TRBJ2-5; 7 bases fit TRBD2. The clonotype originates from a girl under two years old with a congenital heart defect. This CDR3 is CASSLWERGPEQPQETQYF. Written as DNA, the CDR3 is TGTGCCAGCAGCTTGTGGGAGCGGGGCCCTGAACAGCCTCAAGAGACCCAGTACTTC.